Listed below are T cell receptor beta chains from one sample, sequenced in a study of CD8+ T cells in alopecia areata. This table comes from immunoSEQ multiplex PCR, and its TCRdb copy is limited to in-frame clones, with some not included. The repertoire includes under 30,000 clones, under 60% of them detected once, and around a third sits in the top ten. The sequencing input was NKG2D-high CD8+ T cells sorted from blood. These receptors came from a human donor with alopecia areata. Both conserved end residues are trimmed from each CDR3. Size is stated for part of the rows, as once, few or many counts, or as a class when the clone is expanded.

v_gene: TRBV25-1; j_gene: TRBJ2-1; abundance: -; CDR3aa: ATVAGPYNEQF
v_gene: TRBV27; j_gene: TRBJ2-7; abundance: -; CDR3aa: ASSSRTSVSSYEQY
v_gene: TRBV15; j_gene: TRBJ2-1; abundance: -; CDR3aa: ATSRNGLAGGLYNEQF
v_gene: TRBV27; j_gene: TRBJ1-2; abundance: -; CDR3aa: ASGEGDYGYT
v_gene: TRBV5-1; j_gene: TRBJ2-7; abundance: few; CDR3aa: ASSSNIEQY
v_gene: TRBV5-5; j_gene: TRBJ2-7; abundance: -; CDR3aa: ASSFGFQYEQY
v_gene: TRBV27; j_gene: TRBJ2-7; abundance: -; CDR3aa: ASSFGRGGSYEQY
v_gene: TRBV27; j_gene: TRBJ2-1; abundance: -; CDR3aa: ASNGRASGKNEQF
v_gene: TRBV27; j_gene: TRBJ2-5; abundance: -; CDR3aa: ASSLASWETQY
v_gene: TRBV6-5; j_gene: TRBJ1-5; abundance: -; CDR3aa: ASSLGQLDQPQH
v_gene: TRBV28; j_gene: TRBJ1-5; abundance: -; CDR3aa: ASRWLGNQPQH
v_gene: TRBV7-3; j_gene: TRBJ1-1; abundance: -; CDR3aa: ASSVTMNTEAF
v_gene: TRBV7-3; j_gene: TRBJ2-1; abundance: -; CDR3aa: ASSLGGPGYNEQF
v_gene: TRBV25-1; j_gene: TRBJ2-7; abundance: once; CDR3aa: ASSFPPLAGGLDEQY
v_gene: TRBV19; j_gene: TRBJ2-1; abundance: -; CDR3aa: ASSTGPRQF
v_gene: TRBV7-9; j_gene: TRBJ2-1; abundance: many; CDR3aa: ASSRGNEQF
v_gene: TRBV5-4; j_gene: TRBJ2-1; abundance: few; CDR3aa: ASSLGPNEQF
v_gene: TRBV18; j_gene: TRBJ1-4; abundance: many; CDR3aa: ASSLYGTVDEKLF
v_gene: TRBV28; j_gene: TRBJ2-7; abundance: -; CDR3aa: ASNRPRGSEQY
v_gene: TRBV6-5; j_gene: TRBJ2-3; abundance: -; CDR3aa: ASSYSPGGTDTQY
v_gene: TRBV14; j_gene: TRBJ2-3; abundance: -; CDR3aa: ASSQDWAAARTDTQY
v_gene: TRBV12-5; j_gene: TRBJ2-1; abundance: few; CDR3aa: ASGPPFSGPTYNEQF
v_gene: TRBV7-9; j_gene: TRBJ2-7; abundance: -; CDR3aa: ASSLAGTGHGEQY
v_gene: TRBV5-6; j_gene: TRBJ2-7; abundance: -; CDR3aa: ASSLDEQY
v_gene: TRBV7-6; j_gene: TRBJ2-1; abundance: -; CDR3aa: ASSSLSGLLSYNEQF
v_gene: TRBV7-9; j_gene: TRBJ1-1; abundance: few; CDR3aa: ASSWNTEAF
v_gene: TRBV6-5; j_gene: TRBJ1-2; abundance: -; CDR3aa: ASSYRTGARYGYT
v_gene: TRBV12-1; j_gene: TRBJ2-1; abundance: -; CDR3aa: ASSFGTSDHNEQF
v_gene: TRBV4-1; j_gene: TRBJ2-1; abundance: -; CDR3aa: ASSQEDLAYNEQF
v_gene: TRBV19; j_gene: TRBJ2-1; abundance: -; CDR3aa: ASSTLASNEQF
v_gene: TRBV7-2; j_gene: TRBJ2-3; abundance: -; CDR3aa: ASSLIGPGPTQY
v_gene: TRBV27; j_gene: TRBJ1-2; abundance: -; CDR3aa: ASSLRGHYGYT
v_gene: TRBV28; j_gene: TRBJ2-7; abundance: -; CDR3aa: ASSLIAGGPDEQY
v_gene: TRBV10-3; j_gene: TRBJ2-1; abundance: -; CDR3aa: AISDGREFSYNEQF
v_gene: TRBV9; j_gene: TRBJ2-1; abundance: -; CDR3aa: ASSVAGNEQF
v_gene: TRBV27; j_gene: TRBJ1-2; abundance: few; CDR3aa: ASTTGGYGYT
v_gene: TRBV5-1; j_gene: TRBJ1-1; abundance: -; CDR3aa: ACSRRGQGDTEAF
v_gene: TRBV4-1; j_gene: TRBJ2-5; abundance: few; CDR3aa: ASSQGQAGGWWETQY
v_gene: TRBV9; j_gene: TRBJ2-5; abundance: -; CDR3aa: ASSVDGTGRPGLAGVAAKTQY
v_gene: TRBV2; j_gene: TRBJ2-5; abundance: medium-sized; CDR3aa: ASSAAPGETQY